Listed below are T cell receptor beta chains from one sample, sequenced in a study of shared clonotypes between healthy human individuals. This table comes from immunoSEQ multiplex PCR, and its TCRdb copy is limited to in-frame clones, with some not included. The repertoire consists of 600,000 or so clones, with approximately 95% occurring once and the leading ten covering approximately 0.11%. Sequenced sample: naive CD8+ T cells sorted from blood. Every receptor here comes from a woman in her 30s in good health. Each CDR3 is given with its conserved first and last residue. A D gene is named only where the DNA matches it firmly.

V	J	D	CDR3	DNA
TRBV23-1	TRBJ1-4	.	CASSHRTANEKLFF	TGCGCCAGCAGTCACCGGACAGCGAATGAAAAACTGTTTTTT
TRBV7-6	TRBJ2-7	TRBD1	CASSLGTQGVTYEQYF	TGTGCCAGCAGCTTAGGAACCCAGGGGGTGACCTACGAGCAGTACTTC
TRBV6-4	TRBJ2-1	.	CASRFRTLFKTYEQFF	TGTGCCAGCAGATTTCGGACCCTCTTTAAAACGTATGAGCAGTTCTTC
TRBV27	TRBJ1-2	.	CASSPNGDYGYTF	TGTGCCAGCAGTCCGAACGGGGACTATGGCTACACCTTC
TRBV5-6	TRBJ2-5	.	CASSLVRASGETQYF	TGTGCCAGCAGCTTGGTCAGGGCTTCTGGGGAGACCCAGTACTTC
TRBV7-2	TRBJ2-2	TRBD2	CASSLDPAGEDGGELFF	TGTGCCAGCAGCTTAGACCCAGCGGGAGAGGATGGCGGGGAGCTGTTTTTT
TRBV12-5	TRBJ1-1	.	CASENFPREKDTEAFF	TGTGCTAGTGAAAACTTCCCGAGGGAGAAGGACACTGAAGCTTTCTTT
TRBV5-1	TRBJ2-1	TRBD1	CASSTSGQGKNEQFF	TGCGCCAGCAGCACATCGGGACAGGGTAAGAATGAGCAGTTCTTC
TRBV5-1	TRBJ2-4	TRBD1	CASSLESSDGTGAKNIQYF	TGCGCCAGCAGCTTGGAAAGCAGCGACGGGACAGGGGCCAAAAACATTCAGTACTTC
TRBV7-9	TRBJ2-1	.	CASSLETMRRGQFF	TGTGCCAGCAGCTTAGAGACCATGAGACGGGGGCAGTTCTTC
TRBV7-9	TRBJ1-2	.	CASSPPPGYGYTF	TGTGCCAGCAGCCCACCCCCGGGATATGGCTACACCTTC
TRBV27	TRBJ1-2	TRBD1	CASGTGGHGYTF	TGTGCCAGCGGGACAGGGGGCCATGGCTACACCTTC
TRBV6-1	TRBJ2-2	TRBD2	CASSKTSGNTGELFF	TGTGCCAGCAGCAAAACTAGCGGGAACACCGGGGAGCTGTTTTTT
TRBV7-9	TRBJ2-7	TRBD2	CASSLRTSGIYEQYF	TGTGCCAGCAGCTTGCGGACTAGCGGAATCTACGAGCAGTACTTC
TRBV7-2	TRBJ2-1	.	CASSPPDNEQFF	TGTGCCAGCAGCCCTCCCGACAATGAGCAGTTCTTC
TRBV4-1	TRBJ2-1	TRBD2	CASSQEGLAGFDEQFF	TGCGCCAGCAGCCAAGAGGGTCTAGCGGGATTCGATGAGCAGTTCTTC
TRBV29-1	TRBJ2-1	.	CSVALAYYNEQFF	TGCAGCGTTGCACTAGCCTACTACAATGAGCAGTTCTTC
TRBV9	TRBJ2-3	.	CASSVGWDTQYF	TGTGCCAGCAGCGTAGGGTGGGATACGCAGTATTTT
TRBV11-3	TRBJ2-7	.	CASSLTPSYEQYF	TGTGCCAGCAGCTTAACACCCTCCTACGAGCAGTACTTC
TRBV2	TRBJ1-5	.	CASRAQGDQPQHF	TGTGCCAGCAGAGCCCAAGGGGATCAGCCCCAGCATTTT
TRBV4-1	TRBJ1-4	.	CASSPRAAEKLFF	TGCGCCAGCAGCCCGAGAGCCGCGGAAAAACTGTTTTTT
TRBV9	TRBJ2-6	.	CASSVVPAGANVLTF	TGTGCCAGCAGCGTAGTACCGGCTGGGGCCAACGTCCTGACTTTC
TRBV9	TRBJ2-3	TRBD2	CASSSAGVPDTQYF	TGTGCCAGCAGTTCGGCGGGAGTACCAGATACGCAGTATTTT
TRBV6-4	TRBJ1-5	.	CANPTHHSNQPQHF	TGTGCCAACCCAACACATCATAGCAATCAGCCCCAGCATTTT
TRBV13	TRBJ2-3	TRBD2	CASSISSGSGTDTQYF	TGTGCCAGCAGCATCAGTAGCGGGAGCGGCACAGATACGCAGTATTTT